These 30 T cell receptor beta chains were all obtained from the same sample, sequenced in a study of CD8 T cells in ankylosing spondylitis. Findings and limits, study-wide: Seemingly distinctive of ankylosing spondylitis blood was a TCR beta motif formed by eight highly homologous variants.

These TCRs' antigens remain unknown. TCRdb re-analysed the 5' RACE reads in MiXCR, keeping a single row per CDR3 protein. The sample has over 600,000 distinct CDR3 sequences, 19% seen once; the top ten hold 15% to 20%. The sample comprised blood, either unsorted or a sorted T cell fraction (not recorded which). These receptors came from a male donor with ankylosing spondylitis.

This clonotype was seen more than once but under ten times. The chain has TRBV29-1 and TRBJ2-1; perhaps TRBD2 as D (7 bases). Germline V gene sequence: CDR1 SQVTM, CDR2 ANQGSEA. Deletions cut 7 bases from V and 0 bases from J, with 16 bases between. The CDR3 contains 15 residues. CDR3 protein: CSGEGERLSYNEQFF. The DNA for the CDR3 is TGCAGCGGGGAGGGGGAACGGCTCTCCTACAATGAGCAGTTCTTC.

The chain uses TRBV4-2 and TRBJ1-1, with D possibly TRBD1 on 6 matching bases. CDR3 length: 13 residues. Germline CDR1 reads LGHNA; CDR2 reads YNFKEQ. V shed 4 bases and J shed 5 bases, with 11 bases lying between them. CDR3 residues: CASSPYQGTEAFF. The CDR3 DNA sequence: TGTGCCAGCAGCCCCTACCAGGGGACTGAAGCTTTCTTT.

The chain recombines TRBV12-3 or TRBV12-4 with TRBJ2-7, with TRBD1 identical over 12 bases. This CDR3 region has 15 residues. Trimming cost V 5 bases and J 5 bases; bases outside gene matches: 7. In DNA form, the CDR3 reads TGTGCCAGCAGTCCGGGACAGGGGGCGCGTAACGAGCAGTACTTC. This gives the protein CASSPGQGARNEQYF.

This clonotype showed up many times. CDR3 in DNA: TGCGCCAGCAGCTTCACCGGGACAGTGAACACTGAAGCTTTCTTT. This gives the protein CASSFTGTVNTEAFF. The V gene is TRBV5-1, the J gene TRBJ1-1, with 7 positions matching TRBD1. Looked up from germline, CDR1 is SGHRS and CDR2 is YFSETQ. The CDR3 runs 15 residues. With 2 bases clipped from V and 0 bases from J, the junction kept 4 bases outside the gene matches.

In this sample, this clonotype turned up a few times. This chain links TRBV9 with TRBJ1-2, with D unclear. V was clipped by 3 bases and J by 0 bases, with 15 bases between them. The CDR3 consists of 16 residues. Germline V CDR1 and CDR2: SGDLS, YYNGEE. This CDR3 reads CASSGVTVQANYGYTF. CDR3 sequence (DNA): TGTGCCAGCAGCGGGGTAACAGTTCAAGCTAACTATGGCTACACCTTC.

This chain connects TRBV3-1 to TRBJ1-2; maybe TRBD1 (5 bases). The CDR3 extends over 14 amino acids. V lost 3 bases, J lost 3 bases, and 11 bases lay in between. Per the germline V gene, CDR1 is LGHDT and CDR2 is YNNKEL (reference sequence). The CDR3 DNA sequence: TGTGCCAGCAGCCATCTGGGAGGGGACTATGGCTACACCTTC. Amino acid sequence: CASSHLGGDYGYTF.

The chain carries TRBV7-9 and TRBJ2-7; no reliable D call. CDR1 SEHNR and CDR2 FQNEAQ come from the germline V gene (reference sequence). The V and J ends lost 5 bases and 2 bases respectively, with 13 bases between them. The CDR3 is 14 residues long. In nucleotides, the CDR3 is TGTGCCAGCAGCCTGAACGGAGAAGCCTACGAGCAGTACTTC. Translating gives CASSLNGEAYEQYF.

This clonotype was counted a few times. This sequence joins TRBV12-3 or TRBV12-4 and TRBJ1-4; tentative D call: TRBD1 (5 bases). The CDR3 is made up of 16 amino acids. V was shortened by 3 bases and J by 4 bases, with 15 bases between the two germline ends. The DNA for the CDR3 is TGTGCCAGCAGTTTGTTCGGGATGGGGGTTAATGAAAAACTGTTTTTT. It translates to CASSLFGMGVNEKLFF.

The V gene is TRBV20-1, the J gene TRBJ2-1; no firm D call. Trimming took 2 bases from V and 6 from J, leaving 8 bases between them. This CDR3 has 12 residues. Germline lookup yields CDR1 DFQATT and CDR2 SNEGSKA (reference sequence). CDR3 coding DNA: TGCAGTGCTAGAAACACCCTCAATGAGCAGTTCTTC. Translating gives CSARNTLNEQFF.

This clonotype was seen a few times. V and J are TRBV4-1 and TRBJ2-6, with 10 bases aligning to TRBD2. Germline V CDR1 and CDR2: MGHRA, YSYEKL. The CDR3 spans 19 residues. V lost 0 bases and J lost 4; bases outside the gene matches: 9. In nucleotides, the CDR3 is TGCGCCAGCAGCCAAGAAGGTAGCGGGGGGCCATTGGGGGCCAACGTCCTGACTTTC. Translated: CASSQEGSGGPLGANVLTF.

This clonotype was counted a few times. Here the CDR3 DNA reads TGTGCCAGCAGCCAATCAGGGAACGAGCAGTACTTC. This gives the protein CASSQSGNEQYF. J is TRBJ2-7 and V is TRBV4-2, with TRBD1 as a possible D gene (5 bases). Germline-derived CDR1 and CDR2 are LGHNA and YNFKEQ. This CDR3 contains 12 residues. The V end was cut by 2 bases, the J end by 5 bases, with 7 bases between.

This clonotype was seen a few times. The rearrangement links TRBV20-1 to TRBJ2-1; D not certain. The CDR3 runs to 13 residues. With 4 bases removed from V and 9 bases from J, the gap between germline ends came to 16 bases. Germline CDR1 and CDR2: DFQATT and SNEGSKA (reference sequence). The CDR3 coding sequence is TGCAGTGCTACAAAGGACGGGCAAGTTGAGCAGTTCTTC. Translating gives CSATKDGQVEQFF.

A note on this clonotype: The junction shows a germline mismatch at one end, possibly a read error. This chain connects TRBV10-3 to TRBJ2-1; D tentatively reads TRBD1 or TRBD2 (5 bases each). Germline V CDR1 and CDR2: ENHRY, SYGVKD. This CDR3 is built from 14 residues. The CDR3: CAISALGGAPEKFF. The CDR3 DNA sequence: TGTGCCATCAGTGCCCTTGGGGGAGCGCCTGAGAAGTTCTTC.

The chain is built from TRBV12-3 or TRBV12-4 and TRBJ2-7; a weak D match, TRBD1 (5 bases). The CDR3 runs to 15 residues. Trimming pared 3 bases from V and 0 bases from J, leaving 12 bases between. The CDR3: CASSFSGASSYEQYF. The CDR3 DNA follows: TGTGCCAGCAGTTTTTCTGGGGCGAGCTCCTACGAGCAGTACTTC.

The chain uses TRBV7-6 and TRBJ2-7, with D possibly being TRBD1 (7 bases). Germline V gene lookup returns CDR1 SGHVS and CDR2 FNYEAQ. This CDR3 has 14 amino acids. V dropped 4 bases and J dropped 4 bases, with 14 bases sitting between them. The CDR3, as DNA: TGTGCCAGCAGCTCCATCAGGGGGAGGTACGAGCAGTACTTC. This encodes CASSSIRGRYEQYF.

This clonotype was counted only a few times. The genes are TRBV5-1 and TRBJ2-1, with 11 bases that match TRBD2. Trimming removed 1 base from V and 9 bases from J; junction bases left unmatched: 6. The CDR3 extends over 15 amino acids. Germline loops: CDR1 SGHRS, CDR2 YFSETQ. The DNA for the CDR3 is TGCGCCAGCAGCTTGAGCCTAGCGGGAGGCCCTGAGCAGTTCTTC. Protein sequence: CASSLSLAGGPEQFF.

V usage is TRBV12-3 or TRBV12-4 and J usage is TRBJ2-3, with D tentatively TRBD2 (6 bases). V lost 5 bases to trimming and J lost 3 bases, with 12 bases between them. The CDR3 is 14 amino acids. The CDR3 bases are TGTGCCAGCAGTCGGATGGGGGGTACAGATACGCAGTATTTT. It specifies CASSRMGGTDTQYF.

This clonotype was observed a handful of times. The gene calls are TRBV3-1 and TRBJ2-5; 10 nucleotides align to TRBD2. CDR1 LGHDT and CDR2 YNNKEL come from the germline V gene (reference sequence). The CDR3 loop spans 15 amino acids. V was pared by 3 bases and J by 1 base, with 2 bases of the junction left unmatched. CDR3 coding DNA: TGTGCCAGCAGCCACCCTAGCGGGGGCCAAGAGACCCAGTACTTC. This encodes CASSHPSGGQETQYF.

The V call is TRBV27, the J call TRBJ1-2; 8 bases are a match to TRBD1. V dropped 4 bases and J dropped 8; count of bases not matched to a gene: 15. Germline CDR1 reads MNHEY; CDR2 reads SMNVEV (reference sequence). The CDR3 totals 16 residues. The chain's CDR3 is CASSSNIRDRSPGYTF. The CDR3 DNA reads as TGTGCCAGCAGTTCCAACATCCGGGACAGGTCTCCGGGCTACACCTTC.

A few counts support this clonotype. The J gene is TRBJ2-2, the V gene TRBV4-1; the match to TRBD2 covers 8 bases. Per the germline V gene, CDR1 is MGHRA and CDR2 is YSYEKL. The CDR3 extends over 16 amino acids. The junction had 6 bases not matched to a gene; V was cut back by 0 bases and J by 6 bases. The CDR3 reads CASSQDRGGVAGELFF. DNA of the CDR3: TGCGCCAGCAGCCAAGATCGGGGGGGAGTGGCCGGGGAGCTGTTTTTT.

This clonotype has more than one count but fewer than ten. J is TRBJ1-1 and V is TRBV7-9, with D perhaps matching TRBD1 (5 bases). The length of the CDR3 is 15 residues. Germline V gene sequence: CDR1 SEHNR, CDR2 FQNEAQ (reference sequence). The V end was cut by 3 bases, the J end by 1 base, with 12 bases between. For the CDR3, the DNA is TGTGCCAGCAGCTTGAGGGGACTGACGAACACTGAAGCTTTCTTT. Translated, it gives CASSLRGLTNTEAFF.

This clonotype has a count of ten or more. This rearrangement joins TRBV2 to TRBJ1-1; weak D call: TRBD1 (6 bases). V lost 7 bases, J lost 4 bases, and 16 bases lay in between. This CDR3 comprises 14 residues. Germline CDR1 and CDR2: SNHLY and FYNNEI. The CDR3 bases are TGTGCCAGCATCACTAGCAACAGGGTCACTGAAGCTTTCTTT. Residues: CASITSNRVTEAFF.

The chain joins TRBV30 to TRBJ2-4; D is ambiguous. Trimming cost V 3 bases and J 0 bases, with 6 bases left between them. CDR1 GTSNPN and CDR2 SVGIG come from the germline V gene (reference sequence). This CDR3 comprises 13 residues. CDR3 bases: TGTGCCTGGAGCGCTGGAGCCAAAAACATTCAGTACTTC. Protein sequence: CAWSAGAKNIQYF.

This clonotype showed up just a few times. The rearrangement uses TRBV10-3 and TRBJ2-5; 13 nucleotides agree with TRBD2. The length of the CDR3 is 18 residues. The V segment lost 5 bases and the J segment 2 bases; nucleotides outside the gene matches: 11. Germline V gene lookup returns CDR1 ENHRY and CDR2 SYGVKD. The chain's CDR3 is CAISSSQWTSGGQETQYF. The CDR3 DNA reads TGTGCCATCAGTAGCAGCCAATGGACTAGCGGGGGACAAGAGACCCAGTACTTC.

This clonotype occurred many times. The CDR3 sequence: CASSLEARNSYEQYF. DNA of the CDR3: TGTGCCAGCAGCTTAGAGGCCAGGAACTCCTACGAGCAGTACTTC. The chain recombines TRBV7-6 with TRBJ2-7; D unclear. There are 15 residues in the CDR3. The germline V and J ends were trimmed by 1 base and 0 bases, with 10 bases remaining between them. Germline CDR1 and CDR2: SGHVS and FNYEAQ.

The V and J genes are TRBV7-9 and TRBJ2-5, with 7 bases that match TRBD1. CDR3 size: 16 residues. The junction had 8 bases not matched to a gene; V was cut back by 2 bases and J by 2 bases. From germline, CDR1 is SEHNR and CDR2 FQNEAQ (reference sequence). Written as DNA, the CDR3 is TGTGCCAGCAGCTTATTATTGGGGACAGCACAAGAGACCCAGTACTTC. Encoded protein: CASSLLLGTAQETQYF.

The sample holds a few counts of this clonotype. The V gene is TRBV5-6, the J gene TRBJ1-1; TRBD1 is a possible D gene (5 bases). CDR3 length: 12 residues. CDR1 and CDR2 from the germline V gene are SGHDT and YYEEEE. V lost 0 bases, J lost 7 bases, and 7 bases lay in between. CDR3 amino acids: CASSLGQREAFF. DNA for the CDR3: TGTGCCAGCAGCTTGGGACAGCGTGAAGCTTTCTTT.

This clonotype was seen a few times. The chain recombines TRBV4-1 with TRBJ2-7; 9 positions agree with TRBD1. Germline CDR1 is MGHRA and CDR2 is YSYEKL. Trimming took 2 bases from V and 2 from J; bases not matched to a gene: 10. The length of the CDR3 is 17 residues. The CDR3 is CASSQSFPGQGTYEQYF. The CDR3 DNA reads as TGCGCCAGCAGCCAAAGCTTTCCGGGACAGGGAACCTACGAGCAGTACTTC.

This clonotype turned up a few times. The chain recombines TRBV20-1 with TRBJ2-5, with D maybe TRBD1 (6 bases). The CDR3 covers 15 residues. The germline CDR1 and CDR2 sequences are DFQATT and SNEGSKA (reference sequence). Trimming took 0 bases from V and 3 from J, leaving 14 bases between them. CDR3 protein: CSARDSGTLKETQYF. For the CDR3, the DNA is TGCAGTGCTAGAGATTCGGGGACACTCAAAGAGACCCAGTACTTC.

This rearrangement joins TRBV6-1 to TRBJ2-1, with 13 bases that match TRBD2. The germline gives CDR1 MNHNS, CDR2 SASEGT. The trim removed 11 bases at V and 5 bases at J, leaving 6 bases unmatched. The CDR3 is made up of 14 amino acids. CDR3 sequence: CACKLAGGNNEQFF. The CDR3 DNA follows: TGTGCCTGCAAACTAGCGGGGGGGAACAATGAGCAGTTCTTC.